This entry is about one TCR beta chain. What it binds is not known. This sample was included in a study of cytomegalovirus exposure and HLA in healthy donors. Study overall: There were 117 million unique TCR beta sequences, drawn from roughly 200 million T cells, in an earlier analysis.

This CDR3 has 16 amino acids. Germline V gene sequence: CDR1 KGHSH, CDR2 LQKENI. Trimming cost V 2 bases and J 4 bases, with 14 bases left between them. Whole-study findings and limits: Most TCR beta V segments were productive about 87% or about 30% of the time in an earlier analysis.

Primers for the PCR totalled 60 Vbeta and 13 Jbeta. The method was immunoSEQ multiplex PCR; TCRdb's version includes in-frame clones alone and lacks a portion of them. Its clone listing holds 60,000 to 90,000 clones. The material sequenced was PBMCs. V is TRBV18 and J is TRBJ2-2; D is perhaps TRBD2 (6 bases). The source of this sequence is a woman aged 40 to 50 in good health and CMV-seropositive. CDR3 sequence: CASSPFGRETTGELFF. The CDR3 nucleotides read TGTGCCAGCTCACCATTCGGGCGGGAAACCACCGGGGAGCTGTTTTTT.